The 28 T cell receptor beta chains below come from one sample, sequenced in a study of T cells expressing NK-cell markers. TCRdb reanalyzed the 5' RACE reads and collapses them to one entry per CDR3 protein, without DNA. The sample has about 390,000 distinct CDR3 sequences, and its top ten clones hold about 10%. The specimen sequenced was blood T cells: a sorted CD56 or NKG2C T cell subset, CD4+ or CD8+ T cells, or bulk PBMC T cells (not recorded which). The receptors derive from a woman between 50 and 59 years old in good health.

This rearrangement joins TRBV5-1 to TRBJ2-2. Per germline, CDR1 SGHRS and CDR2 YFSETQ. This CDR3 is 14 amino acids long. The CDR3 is CASSPEWNTGELFF.

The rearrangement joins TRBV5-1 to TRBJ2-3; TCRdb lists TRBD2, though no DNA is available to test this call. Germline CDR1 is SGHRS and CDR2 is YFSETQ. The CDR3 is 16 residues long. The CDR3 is CASSIPLTDHRDTQYF.

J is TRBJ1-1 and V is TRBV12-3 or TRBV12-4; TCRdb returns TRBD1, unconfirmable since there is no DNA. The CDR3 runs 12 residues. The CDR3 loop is CASSFRQGRAFF.

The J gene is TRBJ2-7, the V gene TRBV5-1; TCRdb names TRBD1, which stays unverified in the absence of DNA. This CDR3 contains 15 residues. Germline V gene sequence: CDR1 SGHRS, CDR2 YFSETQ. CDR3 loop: CASSLPPTGDHEQYF.

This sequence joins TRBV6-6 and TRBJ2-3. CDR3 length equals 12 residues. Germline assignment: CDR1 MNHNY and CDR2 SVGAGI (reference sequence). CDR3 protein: CASSSSADTQYF.

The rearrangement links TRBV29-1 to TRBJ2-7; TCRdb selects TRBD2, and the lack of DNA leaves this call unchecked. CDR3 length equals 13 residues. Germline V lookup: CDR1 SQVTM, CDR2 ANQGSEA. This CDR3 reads CSVGSGMSHEQYF.

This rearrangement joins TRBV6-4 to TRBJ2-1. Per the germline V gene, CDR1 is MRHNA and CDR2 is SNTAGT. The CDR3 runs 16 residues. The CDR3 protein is CASSPRADRPVNEQFF.

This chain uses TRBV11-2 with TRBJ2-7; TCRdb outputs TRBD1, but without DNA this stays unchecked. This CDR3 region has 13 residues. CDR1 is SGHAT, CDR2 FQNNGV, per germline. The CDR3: CASNLDRAYEQYF.

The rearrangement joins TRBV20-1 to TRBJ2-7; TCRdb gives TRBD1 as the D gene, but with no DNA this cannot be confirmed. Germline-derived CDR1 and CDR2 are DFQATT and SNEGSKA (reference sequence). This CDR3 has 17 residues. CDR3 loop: CSARGVSGDRGTYEQYF.

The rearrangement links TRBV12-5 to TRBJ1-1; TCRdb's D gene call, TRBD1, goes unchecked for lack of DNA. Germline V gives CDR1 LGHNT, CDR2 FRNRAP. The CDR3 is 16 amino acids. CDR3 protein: CASGFGQGPLNTEAFF.

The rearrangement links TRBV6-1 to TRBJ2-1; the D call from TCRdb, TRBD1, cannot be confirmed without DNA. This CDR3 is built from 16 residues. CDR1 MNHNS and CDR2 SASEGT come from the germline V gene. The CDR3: CASRVRELAAYNEQFF.

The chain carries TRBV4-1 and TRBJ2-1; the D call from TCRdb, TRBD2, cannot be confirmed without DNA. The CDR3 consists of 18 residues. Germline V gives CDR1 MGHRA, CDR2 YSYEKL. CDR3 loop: CASSQERPGLGSYNEQFF.

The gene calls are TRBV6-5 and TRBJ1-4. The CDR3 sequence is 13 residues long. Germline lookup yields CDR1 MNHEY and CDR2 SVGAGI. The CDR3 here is CASRKPGSEKLFF.

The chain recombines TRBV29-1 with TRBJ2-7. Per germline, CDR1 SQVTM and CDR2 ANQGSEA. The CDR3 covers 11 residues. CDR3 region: CSVTRSNEQYF.

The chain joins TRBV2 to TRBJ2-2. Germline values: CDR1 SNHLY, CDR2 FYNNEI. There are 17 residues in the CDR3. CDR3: CASSEALRAVNTGELFF.

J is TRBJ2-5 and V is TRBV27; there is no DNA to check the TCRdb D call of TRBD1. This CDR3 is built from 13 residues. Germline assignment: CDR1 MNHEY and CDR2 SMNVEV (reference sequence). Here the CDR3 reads CASSFLQGETQYF.

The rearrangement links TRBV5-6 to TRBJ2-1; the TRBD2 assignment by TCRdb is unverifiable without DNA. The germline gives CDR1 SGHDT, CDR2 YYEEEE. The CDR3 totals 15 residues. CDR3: CASSGRTILYNEQFF.

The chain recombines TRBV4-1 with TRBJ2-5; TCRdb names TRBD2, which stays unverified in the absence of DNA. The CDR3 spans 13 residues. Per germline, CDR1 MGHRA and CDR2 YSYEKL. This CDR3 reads CASSQLVLETQYF.

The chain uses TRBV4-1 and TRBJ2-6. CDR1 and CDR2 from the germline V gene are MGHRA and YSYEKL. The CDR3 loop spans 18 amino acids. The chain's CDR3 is CASSQLQQKGSGANVLTF.

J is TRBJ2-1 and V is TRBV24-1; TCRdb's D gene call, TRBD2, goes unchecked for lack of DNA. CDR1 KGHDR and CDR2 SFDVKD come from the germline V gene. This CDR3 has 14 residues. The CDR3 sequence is CATSDLQAGEEQFF.

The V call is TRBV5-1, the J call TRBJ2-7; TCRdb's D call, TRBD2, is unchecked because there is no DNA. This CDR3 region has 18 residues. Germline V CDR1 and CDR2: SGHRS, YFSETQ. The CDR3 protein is CASSRSSGKALLLYEQYF.

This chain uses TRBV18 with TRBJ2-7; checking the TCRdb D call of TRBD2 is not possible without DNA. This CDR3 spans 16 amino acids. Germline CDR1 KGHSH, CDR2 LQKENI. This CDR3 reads CASSPRTGSSGNEQYF.

This CDR3 is CASSIKAYNEQFF. V and J are TRBV19 and TRBJ2-1. Germline loops: CDR1 LNHDA, CDR2 SQIVND (reference sequence). The CDR3 sequence is 13 residues long.

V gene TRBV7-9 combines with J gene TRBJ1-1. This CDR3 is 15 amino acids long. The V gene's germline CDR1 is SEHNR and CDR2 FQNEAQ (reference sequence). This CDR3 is CASSPPQTIDSEAFF.

CDR3 protein: CASRTDRGYNEQFF. The chain carries TRBV11-3 and TRBJ2-1; the D call from TCRdb, TRBD1, cannot be confirmed without DNA. Germline CDR1 and CDR2: SGHNT and YENEEA. The CDR3 consists of 14 residues.

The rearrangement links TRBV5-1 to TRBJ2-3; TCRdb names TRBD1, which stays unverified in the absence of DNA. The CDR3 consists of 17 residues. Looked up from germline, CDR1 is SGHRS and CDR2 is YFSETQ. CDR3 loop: CASSFRPLTGSTDTQYF.

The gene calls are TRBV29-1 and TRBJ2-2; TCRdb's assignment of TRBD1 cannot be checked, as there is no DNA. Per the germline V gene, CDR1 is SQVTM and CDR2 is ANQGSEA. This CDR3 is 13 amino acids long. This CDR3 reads CSGTEKPTGELFF.

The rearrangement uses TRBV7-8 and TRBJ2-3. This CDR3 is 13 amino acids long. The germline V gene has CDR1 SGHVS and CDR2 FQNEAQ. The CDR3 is CASSLVAVNTQYF.